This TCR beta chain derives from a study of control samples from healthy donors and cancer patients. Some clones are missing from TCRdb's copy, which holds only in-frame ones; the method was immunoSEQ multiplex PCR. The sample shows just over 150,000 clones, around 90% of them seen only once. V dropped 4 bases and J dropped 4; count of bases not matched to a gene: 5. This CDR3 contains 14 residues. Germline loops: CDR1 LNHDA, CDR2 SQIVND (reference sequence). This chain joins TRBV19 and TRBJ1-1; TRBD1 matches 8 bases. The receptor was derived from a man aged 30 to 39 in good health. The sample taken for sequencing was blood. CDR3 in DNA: TGTGCCAGTAGTAGGGACAGGATGGGCACTGAAGCTTTCTTT. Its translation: CASSRDRMGTEAFF. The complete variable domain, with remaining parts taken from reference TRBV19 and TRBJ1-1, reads DGGITQSPKYLFRKEGQNVTLSCEQNLNHDAMYWYRQDPGQGLRLIYYSQIVNDFQKGDIAEGYSVSREKKESFPLTVTSAQKNPTAFYLCASSRDRMGTEAFFGQGTRLTVV.